Reported below is one TCR beta chain. No antigen is known for it. These data belong to a study of CXCR3-negative and CXCR3-positive naive CD8 T cells. Study observations and caveats: Naive CXCR3-positive and CXCR3-negative cells shared TRBV-TRBJ usage; memory cells diverged. The study found comparably high diversity in both naive subsets and much lower diversity in memory CD8+ cells. Surface CD5 matched across naive subsets, and TRB CDR3 properties served to infer TCR strength.

In germline, CDR1 is SEHNR, CDR2 FQNEAQ (reference sequence). The CDR3 is 14 amino acids. Libraries of TRB cDNA were made by 5' RACE and carried UMIs. One entry per CDR3 protein, without DNA, is what TCRdb gives after re-calling the 5' RACE reads. Its table records 25,000 to 35,000 distinct CDR3 sequences. The origin of this receptor is a human donor in good health. Some clones in this sample may be carry-over from other donors' samples. V and J are TRBV7-9 and TRBJ2-2. The source material was memory CD8+ T cells from blood. CDR3 protein: CASSQTGNTGELFF.